The source of this TCR beta chain is a study of OX40 agonist ivuxolimab in advanced cancers. In the study overall: Of mixed ages from about 20 to 90 and averaging 60 years, the group was roughly 85% male.

The repertoire was sequenced with immunoSEQ multiplex PCR; TCRdb's copy has only in-frame clones and lacks some. The sample shows around 46,000 clones, around nine tenths of them seen only once. Turning to this clone: Its antigen remains unknown.

CDR1 is SGHRS, CDR2 YFSETQ, per germline. The CDR3 sequence is 11 residues long. V was pared by 5 bases and J by 6 bases, with 5 bases between. Study-wide results and caveats: Normalized expansion of T-cell clones was also low for some nonresponders.

This specimen was CD4+ or CD8+ T cells sorted from blood, taken in a trial of the OX40 agonist ivuxolimab. This receptor was obtained from an adult with an advanced solid tumor such as melanoma, head and neck, liver or kidney cancer. The chain couples TRBV5-1 to TRBJ2-2; D call uncertain. The CDR3 spells CASRLAGELFF. The CDR3 region has the DNA TGCGCCAGCAGATTAGCCGGGGAGCTGTTTTTT.